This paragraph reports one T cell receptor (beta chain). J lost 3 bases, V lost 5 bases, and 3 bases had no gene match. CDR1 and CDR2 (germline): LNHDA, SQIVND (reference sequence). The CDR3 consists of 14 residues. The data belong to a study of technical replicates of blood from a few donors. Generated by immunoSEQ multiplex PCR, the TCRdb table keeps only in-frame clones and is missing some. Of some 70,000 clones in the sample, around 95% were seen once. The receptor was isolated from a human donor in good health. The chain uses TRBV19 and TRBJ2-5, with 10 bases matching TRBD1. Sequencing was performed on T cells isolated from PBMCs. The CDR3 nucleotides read TGTGCCAGTAGTGGACAGGGGGGAAAAGAGACCCAGTACTTC. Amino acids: CASSGQGGKETQYF.